The subject of this entry is one TCR beta chain. The antigen it recognizes is unknown. The germline gene is not matched at one end of the junction; a read error may be the cause. CDR1 SGHAT and CDR2 FQDESV are derived from the germline V gene (reference sequence). The CDR3 starts with the cysteine, ends with the phenylalanine, and has 14 residues. The entry retains the CDR3 DNA only, 42 bases that are in frame from base 1. This entry is derived from a study of metastatic and nonmetastatic thyroid tumors (dated by TCRdb to between 2020 and 2021). For the study in its entirety: The researchers compared repertoires between peripheral blood samples and tumor or nodule tissue samples from patients with malignant or benign thyroid disease.

The investigation overall reported the following: In both blood and tumor samples, malignant tumors were reported to have significantly higher TCR beta diversity than benign nodules.

None of the patients had been given any treatment before thyroid surgery. The study retrospectively analysed patient clinical samples collected from about 2012 to 2018 using T-cell receptor beta sequencing. Library generation was performed with PCR. Sequenced on an Illumina HiSeq 4000. High-throughput sequencing was used to profile the TCR beta-chain CDR3 region of every patient. In the paper's pipeline: CDR3 differences across clinicopathological groups were used to build a classifier for discriminating distant-metastatic papillary thyroid cancer patients. The Shannon index was used to measure repertoire diversity, and the Morisita-Horn index was used to measure how similar tumor and blood repertoires were. TCRdb handled the public reads itself, with Q25 trimming in fastp and clone calling in MiXCR, and kept productive beta chains. The V and J calls shown here were made by TCRdb, not taken from the authors' results. This sample gives 25,000 or so clones in total; roughly 25% of them show up just once. The ten largest clones represent approximately 6% of the sample.

The TCR comes from a female donor with papillary thyroid cancer or a benign thyroid nodule (not recorded which). Some clones in this sample may be carry-over from other donors' samples. The sequenced sample was blood. The chain is made from TRBV11-1 and TRBJ2-7; no D segment can be confidently identified. DNA sequence: TGTGCCATCAGCCCCAGGCGGAGCACGGGCGAGCAGTACTTC. It translates to CAISPRRSTGEQYF.